This entry lists 15 T cell receptor beta chains sequenced from one sample in a study of cytomegalovirus exposure and HLA in healthy donors. PCR involved 60 Vbeta and 13 Jbeta primers. Sequencing was performed with immunoSEQ multiplex PCR; in TCRdb, only in-frame clones are kept and a portion is missing. The table shows about 170,000 clones, with approximately 80% occurring only once. The source material was PBMCs. These receptors were taken from a male donor in good health and CMV-seronegative.

The chain employs TRBV19 and TRBJ1-4; 7 nucleotides agree with TRBD1. CDR1 is LNHDA and CDR2 is SQIVND in the germline V gene (reference sequence). V trimming: 3 bases; J trimming: 7 bases; junction bases outside the gene matches: 5. The CDR3 runs to 14 residues. CDR3 sequence (DNA): TGTGCCAGTAGTATCAGGGGGGCTAGTGAAAAACTGTTTTTT. It encodes CASSIRGASEKLFF.

This chain links TRBV5-6 with TRBJ1-1, with 11 bases fitting TRBD1. Losses at the gene ends were 3 bases for V and 2 bases for J; bases not matched to a gene: 3. CDR1 and CDR2 (germline): SGHDT, YYEEEE. The CDR3 is 15 residues long. Here the CDR3 reads CASSWRTGGNTEAFF. The CDR3 nucleotides read TGTGCCAGCAGCTGGAGGACAGGGGGCAACACTGAAGCTTTCTTT.

The chain links TRBV7-3 to TRBJ1-1; possibly TRBD1 for D (6 bases). V was clipped by 5 bases and J by 4 bases, with 11 bases between them. CDR3 length equals 13 residues. Germline CDR1 reads SGHTA; CDR2 reads FQGTGA. As DNA, the CDR3 is TGTGCCAGCAGCCCGGGACAAACCACTGAAGCTTTCTTT. Its translation is CASSPGQTTEAFF.

The rearrangement uses TRBV5-5 and TRBJ2-7, with TRBD1 matching 7 bases. The CDR3 is made up of 15 amino acids. Germline V lookup: CDR1 SGHKS, CDR2 YYEKEE (reference sequence). V lost 0 bases, J lost 2 bases, and 5 bases stayed unmatched. The CDR3, as DNA: TGTGCCAGCAGCTTGGCCGGGACAGCTACCTACGAGCAGTACTTC. It is translated as CASSLAGTATYEQYF.

The chain combines TRBV18 with TRBJ1-4, with D hard to call. This CDR3 is built from 13 residues. Trimming stripped 0 bases from V and 5 bases from J, with 4 bases between. Germline CDR1 KGHSH, CDR2 LQKENI. The CDR3 DNA is TGTGCCAGCTCACCACCGGCCAATGAAAAACTGTTTTTT. Translating gives CASSPPANEKLFF.

The genes are TRBV6-1 and TRBJ2-7; D gene uncertain. The CDR3 runs 12 residues. Per germline, CDR1 MNHNS and CDR2 SASEGT. V was trimmed by 6 bases and J by 1 base, leaving 7 bases between them. CDR3 protein: CASRAPSYEQYF. The CDR3 DNA reads as TGTGCCAGCAGAGCCCCTTCCTACGAGCAGTACTTC.

The V and J genes are TRBV7-5 and TRBJ2-1; the listed D gene, TRBD2, was not tested against the DNA. TRBV7-5 is a pseudogene locus. This CDR3 has 16 residues. CDR3: CVRSLGVGGSYNEQFF. CDR3 nucleotide sequence: TGTGTCAGAAGCTTAGGGGTCGGGGGGTCCTACAATGAGCAGTTCTTC.

This rearrangement joins TRBV7-2 to TRBJ1-2; 8 bases are a match to TRBD1. Germline trimming cut 6 bases from V and 4 bases from J; bases unmatched to any gene: 10. The CDR3 contains 15 residues. The germline V gene has CDR1 SGHTA and CDR2 FQGNSA. CDR3 region: CASSSTGQVSYGYTF. DNA for the CDR3: TGTGCCAGCAGTTCTACGGGACAGGTCTCCTATGGCTACACCTTC.

V and J are TRBV29-1 and TRBJ2-5, with 9 bases fitting TRBD2. V lost 4 bases and J lost 2; bases outside the gene matches: 5. The CDR3 runs to 14 residues. Per the germline V gene, CDR1 is SQVTM and CDR2 is ANQGSEA. CDR3 in amino acids: CSVGASGAQETQYF. Here the CDR3 DNA reads TGCAGCGTTGGGGCTAGCGGGGCTCAAGAGACCCAGTACTTC.

V gene TRBV5-4 combines with J gene TRBJ2-5; D is possibly TRBD1 (5 bases). Germline V gene lookup returns CDR1 SGHNT and CDR2 YYREEE (reference sequence). There are 13 residues in the CDR3. Trimming removed 0 bases at V and 3 bases at J, with 6 bases between. CDR3 in DNA: TGTGCCAGCAGCTTGGTAGGGGAAGAGACCCAGTACTTC. It translates to CASSLVGEETQYF.

V usage is TRBV13 and J usage is TRBJ2-7, with 7 bases that match TRBD2. The V and J ends lost 5 bases and 2 bases, in that order; junction bases with no gene match: 12. Looked up from germline, CDR1 is PRHDT and CDR2 is FYEKMQ (reference sequence). This CDR3 region has 16 residues. The CDR3 reads CASSAHSLARPYEQYF. CDR3 nucleotide sequence: TGTGCCAGCAGCGCTCACTCACTAGCGAGACCCTACGAGCAGTACTTC. The complete variable domain, with remaining parts taken from reference TRBV13 and TRBJ2-7, reads AAGVIQSPRHLIKEKRETATLKCYPIPRHDTVYWYQQGPGQDPQFLISFYEKMQSDKGSIPDRFSAQQFSDYHSELNMSSLELGDSALYFCASSAHSLARPYEQYFGPGTRLTVT.

This clone has a single count. J is TRBJ2-7 and V is TRBV6-1; 10 bases fit TRBD2. The CDR3 consists of 14 residues. After removal of 10 bases from V and 5 bases from J, the junction contained 11 bases not matched to a gene. CDR1 and CDR2 (germline): MNHNS, SASEGT. The CDR3 is CATIVGLAIHEQYF. As DNA, the CDR3 is TGTGCCACCATCGTGGGACTAGCGATACACGAGCAGTACTTC.

The gene calls are TRBV28 and TRBJ2-1, with D possibly TRBD2 on 5 matching bases. Trimming cost V 4 bases and J 0 bases, with 16 bases left between them. The CDR3 totals 17 residues. The V gene's germline CDR1 is MDHEN and CDR2 SYDVKM. This chain's CDR3 is CASSSRRTGSSYNEQFF. DNA for the CDR3: TGTGCCAGCAGTTCCCGGAGGACTGGCAGCTCCTACAATGAGCAGTTCTTC.

The chain is built from TRBV5-1 and TRBJ1-4, with D hard to call. The CDR3 length is 14 residues. Germline V gene data show CDR1 as SGHRS and CDR2 as YFSETQ. V shed 2 bases and J shed 5 bases, with 10 bases lying between them. The CDR3 DNA sequence: TGCGCCAGCAGCTTCTGGCGGCCAAATGAAAAACTGTTTTTT. It yields the protein CASSFWRPNEKLFF.

This clone was counted once. The chain recombines TRBV9 with TRBJ2-7; 10 bases agree with TRBD1. The germline V gene has CDR1 SGDLS and CDR2 YYNGEE. The ends lost 5 bases at V and 4 bases at J; junction bases unmatched: 12. The CDR3 runs 16 residues. CDR3: CASSAGTGAPKYEQYF. The CDR3 nucleotides are TGTGCCAGCAGTGCCGGGACAGGGGCCCCCAAGTACGAGCAGTACTTC.